This TCR beta chain comes out of a study of early T cells in non-severe SARS-CoV-2 infection. Study context: Whole-blood bulk RNA, unsorted, was sequenced, and chains were unpaired.

Of note for this clonotype: The antigen remains unidentified.

cDNA molecules, individually, were tagged with unique molecular identifiers. TCRdb passed the 5' RACE reads through MiXCR, listing each CDR3 protein once. The table records 80,000 or so distinct CDR3 sequences, more than 12% of them present only once. Study-level findings and limits: CD4 and private specificities were missed by VDJdb matching, which favored anti-spike CD8 responses.

This sequence originates from an adult who was a healthcare worker with PCR-confirmed SARS-CoV-2 infection or an uninfected control (not recorded which). The sequencing sample was made of whole blood.

CDR3 amino acids: CSARDLGQGGNTIYF. CDR3 sequence (DNA): TGCAGTGCTAGAGACTTGGGACAGGGAGGGAACACCATATATTTT. V and J are TRBV20-1 and TRBJ1-3, with 9 bases aligning to TRBD1. This CDR3 comprises 15 residues. CDR1 is DFQATT, CDR2 SNEGSKA, per germline (reference sequence). Losses at the gene ends were 0 bases for V and 7 bases for J; bases not matched to a gene: 7.